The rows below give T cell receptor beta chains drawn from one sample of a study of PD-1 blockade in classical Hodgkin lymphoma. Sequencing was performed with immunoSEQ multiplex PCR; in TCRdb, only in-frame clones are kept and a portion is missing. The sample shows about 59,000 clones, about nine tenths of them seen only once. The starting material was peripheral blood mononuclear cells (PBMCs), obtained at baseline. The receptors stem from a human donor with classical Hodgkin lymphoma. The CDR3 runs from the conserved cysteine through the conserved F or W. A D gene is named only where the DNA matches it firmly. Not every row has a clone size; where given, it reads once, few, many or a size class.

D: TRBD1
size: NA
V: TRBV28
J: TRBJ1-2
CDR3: CASSFPTGRTYGYTF
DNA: TGTGCCAGTAGTTTCCCGACAGGGCGAACCTATGGCTACACCTTC

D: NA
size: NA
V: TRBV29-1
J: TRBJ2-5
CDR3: CSVEAGETQYF
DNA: TGCAGCGTTGAAGCGGGGGAGACCCAGTACTTC

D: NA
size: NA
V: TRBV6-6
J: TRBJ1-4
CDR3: CASSYRGGDEKLFF
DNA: TGTGCCAGCAGTTACCGGGGAGGGGATGAAAAACTGTTTTTT

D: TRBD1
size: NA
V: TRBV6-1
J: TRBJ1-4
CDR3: CASFRDRGNEKLFF
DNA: TGTGCCAGCTTCCGGGACAGGGGGAATGAAAAACTGTTTTTT

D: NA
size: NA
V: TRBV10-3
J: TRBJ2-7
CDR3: CAIAGNTYEQYF
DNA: TGTGCCATCGCGGGAAACACCTACGAGCAGTACTTC

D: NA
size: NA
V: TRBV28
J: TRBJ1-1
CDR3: CASSFWRSSEAFF
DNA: TGTGCCAGCAGTTTTTGGCGTAGCTCTGAAGCTTTCTTT

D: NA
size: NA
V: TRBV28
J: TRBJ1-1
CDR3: CASSLLQVNTEAFF
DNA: TGTGCCAGCAGTTTACTACAGGTGAACACTGAAGCTTTCTTT

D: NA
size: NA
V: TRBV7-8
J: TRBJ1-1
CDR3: CASSPLWGRNTEAFF
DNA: TGTGCCAGCAGCCCACTTTGGGGTAGAAACACTGAAGCTTTCTTT

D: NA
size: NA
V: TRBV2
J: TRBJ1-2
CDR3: CASSEDREAGYTF
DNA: TGTGCCAGCAGTGAAGACAGGGAAGCGGGCTACACCTTC

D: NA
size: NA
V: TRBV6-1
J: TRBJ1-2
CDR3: CASSEQLNYGYTF
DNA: TGTGCCAGCAGTGAACAGCTTAACTATGGCTACACCTTC

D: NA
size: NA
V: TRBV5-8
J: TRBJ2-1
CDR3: CASSPLQFF
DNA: TGTGCCAGCAGCCCGTTGCAGTTCTTC

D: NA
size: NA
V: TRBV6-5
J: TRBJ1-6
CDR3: CASGRSSPLHF
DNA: TGTGCCAGCGGTAGATCTTCACCCCTCCACTTT

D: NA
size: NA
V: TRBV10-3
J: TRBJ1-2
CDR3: CAIRPGSLGDGYTF
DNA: TGTGCCATCAGGCCCGGGTCCCTCGGAGATGGCTACACCTTC

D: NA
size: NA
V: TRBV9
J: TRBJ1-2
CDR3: CASSVAGDYGYTF
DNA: TGTGCCAGCAGCGTGGCAGGGGACTATGGCTACACCTTC

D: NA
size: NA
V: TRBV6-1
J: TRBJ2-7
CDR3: CASSPRQSPYEQYF
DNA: TGTGCCAGCAGTCCTCGACAAAGCCCCTACGAGCAGTACTTC

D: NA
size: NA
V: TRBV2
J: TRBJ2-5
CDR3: CASSDQLVLETQYF
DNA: TGTGCCAGCAGTGATCAACTAGTCCTGGAGACCCAGTACTTC

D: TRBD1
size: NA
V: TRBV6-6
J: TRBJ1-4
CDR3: CASNQGVNEKLFF
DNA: TGTGCCAGCAATCAGGGGGTGAATGAAAAACTGTTTTTT

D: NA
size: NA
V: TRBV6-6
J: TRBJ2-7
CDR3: CASSSPAGAANEQYF
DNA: TGTGCCAGCAGTTCACCCGCGGGGGCAGCAAACGAGCAGTACTTC

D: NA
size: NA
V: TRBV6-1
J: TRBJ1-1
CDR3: CASSEEGLNTEAFF
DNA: TGTGCCAGCAGTGAAGAAGGACTTAACACTGAAGCTTTCTTT

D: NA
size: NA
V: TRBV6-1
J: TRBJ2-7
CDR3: CASCSPGVYEQYF
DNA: TGTGCCAGCTGCTCGCCGGGTGTCTACGAGCAGTACTTC

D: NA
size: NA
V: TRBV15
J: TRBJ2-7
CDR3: CATSYGDVIGEQYF
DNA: TGTGCCACCAGCTACGGGGACGTGATAGGGGAGCAGTACTTC

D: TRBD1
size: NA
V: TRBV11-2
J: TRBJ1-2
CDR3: CASSPGQGVYGYTF
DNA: TGTGCCAGCAGCCCTGGACAGGGTGTCTATGGCTACACCTTC

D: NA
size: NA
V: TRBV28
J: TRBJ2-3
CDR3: CASSLSPDSTDTQYF
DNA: TGTGCCAGCAGTTTAAGTCCCGACAGCACAGATACGCAGTATTTT

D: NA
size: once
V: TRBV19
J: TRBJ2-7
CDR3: CASSRDPWSSYEQYF
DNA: TGTGCCAGTAGTCGGGACCCATGGAGCTCCTACGAGCAGTACTTC

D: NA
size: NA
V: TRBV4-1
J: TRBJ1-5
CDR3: CASSQDILREQPQHF
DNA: TGCGCCAGCAGCCAAGACATACTACGGGAGCAGCCCCAGCATTTT

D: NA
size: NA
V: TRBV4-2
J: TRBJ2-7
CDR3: CASSQDTHEQYF
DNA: TGTGCCAGCAGCCAAGATACCCACGAGCAGTACTTC

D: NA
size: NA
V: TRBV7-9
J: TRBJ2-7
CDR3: CASSLVNNYEQYF
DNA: TGTGCCAGCAGCTTAGTGAACAACTACGAGCAGTACTTC

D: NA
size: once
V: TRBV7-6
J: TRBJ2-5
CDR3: CASSLQAGSETQYF
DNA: TGTGCCAGCAGCTTACAGGCAGGGTCGGAGACCCAGTACTTC

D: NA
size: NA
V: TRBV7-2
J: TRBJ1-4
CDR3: CASSLGGRAEKLFF
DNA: TGTGCCAGCAGCTTAGGGGGCAGGGCGGAAAAACTGTTTTTT